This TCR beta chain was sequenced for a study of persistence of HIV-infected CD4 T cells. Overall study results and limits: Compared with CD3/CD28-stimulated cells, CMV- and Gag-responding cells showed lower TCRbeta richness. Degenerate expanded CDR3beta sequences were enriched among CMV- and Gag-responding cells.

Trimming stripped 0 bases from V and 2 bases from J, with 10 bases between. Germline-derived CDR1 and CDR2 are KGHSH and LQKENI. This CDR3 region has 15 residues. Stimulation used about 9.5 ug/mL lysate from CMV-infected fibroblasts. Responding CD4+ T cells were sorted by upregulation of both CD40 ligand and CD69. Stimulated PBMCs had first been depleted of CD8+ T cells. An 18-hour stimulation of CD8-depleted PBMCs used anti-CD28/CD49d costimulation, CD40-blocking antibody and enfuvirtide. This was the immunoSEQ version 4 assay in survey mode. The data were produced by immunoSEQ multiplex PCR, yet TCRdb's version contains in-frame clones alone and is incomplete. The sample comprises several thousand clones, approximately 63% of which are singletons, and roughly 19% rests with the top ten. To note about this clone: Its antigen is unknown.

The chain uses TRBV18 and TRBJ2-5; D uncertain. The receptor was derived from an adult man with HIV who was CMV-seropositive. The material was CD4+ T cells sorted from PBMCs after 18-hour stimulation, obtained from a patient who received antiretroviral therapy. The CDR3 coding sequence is TGTGCCAGCTCACCACCTTCATACAGTCAAGAGACCCAGTACTTC. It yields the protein CASSPPSYSQETQYF.